This section outlines one TCR beta chain sequence together with its context. The V gene lost 6 bases and the J gene lost 0 bases, with 15 bases spanning the gap. The CDR3 contains 16 residues. Germline assignment: CDR1 KGHSH and CDR2 LQKENI. The data are from a study of identical twins. A single record per CDR3 protein comes from TCRdb applying MiXCR to the 5' RACE reads. The table records fewer than 900,000 distinct CDR3 sequences, 15% to 20% of them present only once. The same data also went into a second study, on T cells expressing NK-cell markers.

The chain has TRBV18 and TRBJ2-1; a weak D match, TRBD2 (5 bases). Sequences were obtained from PBMCs. The receptor's source is a woman aged 18-29 years in good health. As DNA, the CDR3 is TGTGCCAGCTCGTATGACATTGGGAGCTCCTACAATGAGCAGTTCTTC. Amino acid sequence: CASSYDIGSSYNEQFF.